The rows below give T cell receptor beta chains drawn from one sample of a study of T cell responses to AZD1222 COVID-19 vaccine. Profiling relied on immunoSEQ multiplex PCR, and the TCRdb table lists in-frame clones only, not all of them. This sample has 95,000 to 150,000 clones, with 75% to 95% found just once. The sequenced sample was peripheral blood, obtained on day 0 of AZD1222 vaccination. Receptors were obtained from an adult in good health. The conserved cysteine and the conserved F or W are not part of the CDR3 here. Fields, in order: V gene, CDR3 length, CDR3 protein.

TRBV5-1	12	ASRRDYRESPLH
TRBV4-2	13	ASTPAVGLDQPQH
TRBV27	13	ASSGLAEPYNEQF
TRBV19	15	ASSMGAGFLGTDTQY
TRBV3-1/TRBV3-2	15	ASSRFTSGGYTGELF
TRBV6-1	14	ASSETIMIRNQPQH
TRBV2	11	ASRGGPNYGYT
TRBV5-6	13	ASGRRNIMNTEAF
TRBV14	12	ASSQDRNNYGYT
TRBV30	13	AWARPPGQTYEQY
TRBV5-1	12	ASSLKFGGSEAF
TRBV12-3/TRBV12-4	10	ASRYVQETQY
TRBV6-1	15	ASSAAPDRGLGNTIY
TRBV7-9	13	ASSSIIGTPDGYT
TRBV5-5	12	ASSLQGSLTEAF
TRBV7-8	12	ASSLKSSGAEAF
TRBV19	13	ASSAGGRMNTEAF
TRBV30	11	AWSVWQGAEAF
TRBV27	13	ASGWEGGRNQPQH
TRBV28	10	ASSAQGWTPF
TRBV5-5	12	ASSLGQGITEAF
TRBV25-1	13	ASSEYGPVFAGYT
TRBV2	13	ASSRRRAYNEKLF
TRBV7-3	12	ASSLSHITDTQY
TRBV5-3	13	ARSLRDRGQNGYT
TRBV27	9	ASSTGGEQY
TRBV28	12	ASGQGANPYGYT
TRBV27	13	ASKSGTAPVGEQY
TRBV28	14	ASSFRVRLTRNTIY